Below, 13 T cell receptor beta chains from the same sample are listed, as sequenced in a study of blood T cell repertoires in COVID-19. Sequencing was performed with immunoSEQ multiplex PCR; in TCRdb, only in-frame clones are kept and a portion is missing. The table shows over 150,000 clones, with about 85% occurring only once. Sequenced input: peripheral blood. These receptors were collected from an older woman with COVID-19, enrolled during active disease.

CDR3 coding DNA: TGTGCCAGCAGCTTGAGCGGGAGCTCCTACAATGAGCAGTTCTTC. Translated, it gives CASSLSGSSYNEQFF. The gene calls are TRBV5-6 and TRBJ2-1; 8 positions agree with TRBD2. Germline loops: CDR1 SGHDT, CDR2 YYEEEE. With V trimmed by 1 base and J by 0 bases, 0 bases remained unmatched. The CDR3 totals 15 residues. Using reference TRBV5-6 and TRBJ2-1 for the parts outside the CDR3, the full variable domain is DAGVTQSPTHLIKTRGQQVTLRCSPKSGHDTVSWYQQALGQGPQFIFQYYEEEERQRGNFPDRFSGHQFPNYSSELNVNALLLGDSALYLCASSLSGSSYNEQFFGPGTRLTVL.

This clone was counted a single time. This chain joins TRBV18 and TRBJ2-5; TRBD1 aligns across 12 bases. Losses at the gene ends were 6 bases for V and 10 bases for J; bases not matched to a gene: 9. Germline-derived CDR1 and CDR2 are KGHSH and LQKENI. The CDR3 contains 14 residues. CDR3 in DNA: TGTGCCAGCTCTCCGGGACAGGGGGCCCTATACCAGTACTTC. Protein sequence: CASSPGQGALYQYF.

This rearrangement joins TRBV11-2 to TRBJ1-1, with unresolved D. Trimming left V 2 bases short and J 4 bases short, with 8 bases between. Looked up from germline, CDR1 is SGHAT and CDR2 is FQNNGV. The CDR3 spans 13 residues. In nucleotides, the CDR3 is TGTGCCAGCAGCTTAACGGGTGGCACTGAAGCTTTCTTT. This sequence encodes CASSLTGGTEAFF.

V and J are TRBV29-1 and TRBJ1-2; D uncertain. Trimming took 4 bases from V and 1 from J, leaving 7 bases between them. CDR3 length: 12 residues. Germline loops: CDR1 SQVTM, CDR2 ANQGSEA. CDR3 sequence: CSVVKLNYGYTF. CDR3 nucleotide sequence: TGCAGCGTTGTCAAGCTTAACTATGGCTACACCTTC. Complete variable domain (other parts from reference TRBV29-1 and TRBJ1-2): SAVISQKPSRDICQRGTSLTIQCQVDSQVTMMFWYRQQPGQSLTLIATANQGSEATYESGFVIDKFPISRPNLTFSTLTVSNMSPEDSSIYLCSVVKLNYGYTFGSGTRLTVV.

V gene TRBV15 combines with J gene TRBJ1-1, with D perhaps matching TRBD1 (5 bases). Germline CDR1 LNHNV, CDR2 YYDKDF (reference sequence). Trimming removed 2 bases at V and 3 bases at J, with 10 bases between. The CDR3 totals 14 residues. CDR3 nucleotide sequence: TGTGCCACCAGCAGACAGGGATCGTACACTGAAGCTTTCTTT. Translating gives CATSRQGSYTEAFF.

V and J are TRBV12-3 or TRBV12-4 and TRBJ1-6; possibly TRBD1 for D (5 bases). Deletions cut 3 bases from V and 9 bases from J, with 9 bases between. The CDR3 spans 13 residues. CDR3: CASSLEGRSPLHF. The CDR3 DNA reads as TGTGCCAGCAGTTTGGAGGGGCGTTCACCCCTCCACTTT.

This clone was seen only a few times. J is TRBJ2-4 and V is TRBV3-1 (or the pseudogene TRBV3-2); no clear D gene. This CDR3 spans 14 amino acids. V gave up 3 bases and J gave up 7 bases, with 13 bases separating them. Germline V gene sequence: CDR1 LGHDT, CDR2 YNNKEL (reference sequence). The CDR3 DNA reads as TGTGCCAGCAGCCAGGGTGGGCTTGCGAACATTCAGTACTTC. Translation: CASSQGGLANIQYF.

J is TRBJ1-6 and V is TRBV25-1; D uncertain. Trimming stripped 2 bases from V and 2 bases from J, with 7 bases between. This CDR3 spans 15 amino acids. Germline V gene data show CDR1 as MGHDK and CDR2 as SYGVNS. The CDR3 loop is CASSEPGAYNSPLHF. CDR3 bases: TGTGCCAGCAGTGAACCGGGAGCCTATAATTCACCCCTCCACTTT.

This clone was recorded a few times. The chain is built from TRBV4-1 and TRBJ2-6, with D possibly being TRBD2 (5 bases). CDR3 size: 17 residues. Germline-derived CDR1 and CDR2 are MGHRA and YSYEKL. The V gene lost 1 base and the J gene lost 0 bases, with 10 bases spanning the gap. The CDR3 DNA follows: TGCGCCAGCAGCCAAGGCGGACTCAGCTCTGGGGCCAACGTCCTGACTTTC. Its translation: CASSQGGLSSGANVLTF.

A few counts support this clone. The chain combines TRBV18 with TRBJ1-2; 10 nucleotides agree with TRBD1. Germline V gene lookup returns CDR1 KGHSH and CDR2 LQKENI. V lost 5 bases and J lost 7; bases outside the gene matches: 7. The CDR3 loop spans 14 amino acids. In nucleotides, the CDR3 is TGTGCCAGCTCAGCTGACAGGGGGCGCGTTGGCTACACCTTC. This translates into CASSADRGRVGYTF.

For this clone: Other DNA sequences in the same sample also yield this CDR3. This sequence joins TRBV29-1 and TRBJ1-5; D gene uncertain. The V gene's germline CDR1 is SQVTM and CDR2 ANQGSEA. Trimming shortened V by 6 bases and J by 4 bases, and 13 bases separated the two germline ends. This CDR3 has 13 residues. The CDR3 nucleotides read TGCAGCGTAGATAATGGGCCGAATCAGCCCCAGCATTTT. It codes for CSVDNGPNQPQHF.

V is TRBV27 and J is TRBJ1-1; 7 positions match TRBD1. There are 15 residues in the CDR3. The trim removed 7 bases at V and 0 bases at J, leaving 8 bases unmatched. Germline CDR1 is MNHEY and CDR2 is SMNVEV (reference sequence). This chain's CDR3 is CASNFWGQMNTEAFF. CDR3 coding DNA: TGTGCCAGCAACTTTTGGGGACAGATGAACACTGAAGCTTTCTTT.

V usage is TRBV10-3 and J usage is TRBJ1-3, with D tentatively TRBD1 (6 bases). Looked up from germline, CDR1 is ENHRY and CDR2 is SYGVKD. V gave up 0 bases and J gave up 1 base, with 13 bases separating them. CDR3 size: 17 residues. DNA for the CDR3: TGTGCCATCAGTGAGTCCTCGACAGGTAGATCTGGAAACACCATATATTTT. Protein: CAISESSTGRSGNTIYF.